This passage covers 5 T cell receptor beta chains from one sample sequenced in a study of T cell responses to AZD1222 COVID-19 vaccine. Data came from immunoSEQ multiplex PCR; TCRdb stores just in-frame clones and leaves some out. The sample holds about 150,000 clones, approximately 90% seen once. Sequenced material: peripheral blood, taken on day 0 of AZD1222 vaccination. The source of these receptors is an adult in good health.

The V and J genes are TRBV4-2 and TRBJ2-7; TRBD2 matches 10 bases. Germline V gives CDR1 LGHNA, CDR2 YNFKEQ. This CDR3 is built from 15 residues. V shed 0 bases, J shed 2 bases, and the junction held 1 base outside the gene matches. The CDR3 DNA sequence: TGTGCCAGCAGCCAAGAGCTAGCGGGGGCCTACGAGCAGTACTTC. This gives the protein CASSQELAGAYEQYF.

The CDR3 coding sequence is TGTGCCACCAGCGAGGACCATAACACCGGGGAGCTGTTTTTT. Amino acids: CATSEDHNTGELFF. The chain combines TRBV15 with TRBJ2-2; D is unclear. Between the trimmed V and J ends, which lost 5 bases and 2 bases, there was a span of 9 bases. The CDR3 has 14 residues. Per the germline V gene, CDR1 is LNHNV and CDR2 is YYDKDF (reference sequence).

This sequence joins TRBV11-3 and TRBJ2-7, with 10 bases aligning to TRBD1. The germline gives CDR1 SGHNT, CDR2 YENEEA. Trimming cost V 5 bases and J 4 bases; bases outside gene matches: 14. The CDR3 runs to 17 residues. The CDR3 loop reads CASSAGTGEFRSYEQYF. The CDR3 DNA reads TGTGCCAGCAGCGCCGGGACAGGGGAATTTCGGAGTTACGAGCAGTACTTC.

J is TRBJ2-1 and V is TRBV11-2, with 9 bases fitting TRBD2. CDR3 length: 13 amino acids. V lost 4 bases and J lost 15; bases outside the gene matches: 10. The germline V gene has CDR1 SGHAT and CDR2 FQNNGV. CDR3 loop: CASSSLAGAPGFF. CDR3 nucleotide sequence: TGTGCCAGCAGCTCCTTAGCGGGAGCCCCAGGGTTCTTC. The whole variable domain, filled in from reference TRBV11-2 and TRBJ2-1, reads EAGVAQSPRYKIIEKRQSVAFWCNPISGHATLYWYQQILGQGPKLLIQFQNNGVVDDSQLPKDRFSAERLKGVDSTLKIQPAKLEDSAVYLCASSSLAGAPGFFGPGTRLTVL.

V gene TRBV6-5 combines with J gene TRBJ1-5; TRBD1 matches 7 bases. This CDR3 spans 15 amino acids. Per germline, CDR1 MNHEY and CDR2 SVGAGI. V shed 4 bases, J shed 4 bases, and the junction held 7 bases outside the gene matches. CDR3 protein: CASSFYGDRNQPQHF. Here the CDR3 DNA reads TGTGCCAGCAGTTTTTACGGGGACAGAAATCAGCCCCAGCATTTT.